The clone carrying this TCR beta chain has a single count. Assay used: immunoSEQ multiplex PCR; TCRdb lists only in-frame clones, some missing. The data contain about 86,000 clones, 89% of them singletons. This entry comes from a study of T cell responses to AZD1222 COVID-19 vaccine. This TCR came from an adult in good health. The input for sequencing was peripheral blood, taken on day 0 of AZD1222 vaccination.

The CDR3 DNA follows: TGTGCCAGCAGAAGACAGTACTATGGCTACACCTTC. It codes for CASRRQYYGYTF. The V gene is TRBV12-3 or TRBV12-4, the J gene TRBJ1-2; possible D gene TRBD1, 5 bases. The CDR3 is made up of 12 amino acids. V lost 6 bases, J lost 3 bases, and 8 bases lay in between.